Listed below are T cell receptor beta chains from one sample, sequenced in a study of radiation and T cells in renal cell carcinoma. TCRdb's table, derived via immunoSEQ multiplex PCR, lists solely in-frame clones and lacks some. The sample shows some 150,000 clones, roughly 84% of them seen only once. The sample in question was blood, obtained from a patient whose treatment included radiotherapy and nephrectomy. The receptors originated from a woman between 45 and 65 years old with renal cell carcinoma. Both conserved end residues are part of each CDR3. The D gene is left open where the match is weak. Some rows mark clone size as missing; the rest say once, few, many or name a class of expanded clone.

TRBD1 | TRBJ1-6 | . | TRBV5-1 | TGCGCCAGCAGCTTGGCCGGGACAGGGAGCTCCTATAATTCACCCCTCCACTTT | CASSLAGTGSSYNSPLHF
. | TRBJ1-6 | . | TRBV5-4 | TGTGCCAGCAGCTTTTATTCCGGAGGCAGGTTTAATTCACCCCTCCACTTT | CASSFYSGGRFNSPLHF
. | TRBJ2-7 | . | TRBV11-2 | TGTGCCAGCAGCTTAGCCGGGTCAGCAAATCCATACGAGCAGTACTTC | CASSLAGSANPYEQYF
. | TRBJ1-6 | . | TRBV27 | TGTGCCAGCAGTTTACGGGTGATCTTAAGCTCCTATAATTCACCCCTCCACTTT | CASSLRVILSSYNSPLHF
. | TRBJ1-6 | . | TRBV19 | TGTGCCAGTAGGACGCCGGGGTCACCCCTCCACTTT | CASRTPGSPLHF
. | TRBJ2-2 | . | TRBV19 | TGTGCCAGTAGGGGGTCGGCGAACACCGGGGAGCTGTTTTTT | CASRGSANTGELFF
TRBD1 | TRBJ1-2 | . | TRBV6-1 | TGTGCCAGCAGTGAGAGGACAGGGCAGGGCTACACCTTC | CASSERTGQGYTF
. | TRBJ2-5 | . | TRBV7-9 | TGTGCCAGCAGCTTAGGGGGGCAGACGTTCCAAGAGACCCAGTACTTC | CASSLGGQTFQETQYF
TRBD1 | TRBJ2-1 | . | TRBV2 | TGTGCCAACCTGGGACAGCCTGACAATGAGCAGTTCTTC | CANLGQPDNEQFF
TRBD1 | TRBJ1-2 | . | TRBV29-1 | TGCAGCGCCGAAGACAGGGGGAAAGGCACCTTC | CSAEDRGKGTF
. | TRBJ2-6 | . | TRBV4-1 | TGCGCCAGCAGCCAAGCGCAGGGACGATCTGGGGCCAACGTCCTGACTTTC | CASSQAQGRSGANVLTF
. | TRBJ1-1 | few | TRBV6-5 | TGTGCCAGCAGCTTTCAGGGGAACACTGAAGCTTTCTTT | CASSFQGNTEAFF